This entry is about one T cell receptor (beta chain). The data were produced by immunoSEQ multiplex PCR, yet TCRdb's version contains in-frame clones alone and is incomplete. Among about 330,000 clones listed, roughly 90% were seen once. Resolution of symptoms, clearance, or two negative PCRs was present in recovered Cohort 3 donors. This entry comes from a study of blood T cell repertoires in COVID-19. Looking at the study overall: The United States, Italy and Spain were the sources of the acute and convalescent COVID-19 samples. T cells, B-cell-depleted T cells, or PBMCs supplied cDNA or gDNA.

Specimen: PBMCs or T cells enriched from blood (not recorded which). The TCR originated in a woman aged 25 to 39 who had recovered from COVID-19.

CDR3 sequence: CAITSGERPQHF. CDR3 bases: TGTGCCATCACGTCGGGGGAAAGGCCCCAGCATTTT. V usage is TRBV10-3 and J usage is TRBJ1-5; possibly TRBD1 for D (5 bases). In germline, CDR1 is ENHRY, CDR2 SYGVKD. CDR3 length equals 12 residues. Between the trimmed V and J ends, which lost 7 bases and 9 bases, there was a span of 13 bases.